Reported below is one T cell receptor beta chain. Its matching antigen is unknown. The record originates from a study of long-term antiretroviral therapy in people with HIV. This was the immunoSEQ v3.0 assay at survey level. Measured with immunoSEQ multiplex PCR; TCRdb has only the in-frame clones, and not every one. Of approximately 22,000 clones listed, around 80% are singletons. Whole-study results and caveats: Narrower CDR3 length ranges marked HIV repertoires relative to controls.

This CDR3 region has 16 residues. The germline V gene has CDR1 ENHRY and CDR2 SYGVKD. The ends lost 3 bases at V and 0 bases at J; junction bases unmatched: 1. The sequencing used unsorted PBMCs, collected 0.5 years before starting antiretroviral therapy. This TCR derives from a man between 40 and 49 years old with HIV. J is TRBJ1-6 and V is TRBV10-3, with 8 bases lining up with TRBD1. The CDR3 here is CAISDTGGSYNSPLHF. The CDR3 DNA is TGTGCCATCAGTGACACAGGGGGCTCCTATAATTCACCCCTCCACTTT.